This T cell receptor (beta chain) was retrieved from a study of cytomegalovirus exposure and HLA in healthy donors. Details on this clone: Its antigen is currently unknown.

Trimming took 2 bases from V and 9 from J, leaving 14 bases between them. Germline lookup yields CDR1 MNHEY and CDR2 SVGAGI. CDR3 length: 15 amino acids. Study-level results: Previously analyzed data showed that most TCR beta V segments were productive at a frequency of about 87% or about 30%. Sequencing depth across donors, presence/absence analyses assumed, was roughly uniform.

Primers: 60 Vbeta forward and 13 Jbeta reverse. The method was immunoSEQ multiplex PCR; TCRdb's version includes in-frame clones alone and lacks a portion of them. The table lists 150,000 or so clones, 60% to 85% of them singletons, with around 7% in the top ten. Sequences were obtained from PBMCs. V is TRBV6-5 and J is TRBJ1-6; no clear D gene. The source is a man aged 30 to 45 in good health and CMV-seronegative. The CDR3 sequence: CASSYGTAGSSPLHF. The DNA for the CDR3 is TGTGCCAGCAGTTACGGAACGGCGGGGAGTTCACCCCTCCACTTT.